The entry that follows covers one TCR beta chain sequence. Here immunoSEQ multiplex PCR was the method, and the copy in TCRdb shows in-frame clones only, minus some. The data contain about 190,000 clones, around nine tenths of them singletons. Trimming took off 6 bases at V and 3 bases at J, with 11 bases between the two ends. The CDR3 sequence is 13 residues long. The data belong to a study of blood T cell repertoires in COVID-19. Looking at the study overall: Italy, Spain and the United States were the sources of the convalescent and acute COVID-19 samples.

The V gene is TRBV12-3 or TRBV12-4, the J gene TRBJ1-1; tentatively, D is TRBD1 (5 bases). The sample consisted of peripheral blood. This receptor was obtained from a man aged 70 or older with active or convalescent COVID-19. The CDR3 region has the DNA TGTGCCAGCAGGGTCGGCAGGGACACTGAAGCTTTCTTT. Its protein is CASRVGRDTEAFF.